This TCR beta chain was sequenced for a study of neoadjuvant nivolumab and ipilimumab in lung cancer. Study outcomes and limitations: Only a single major-pathologic-response sample was available for clonality analysis.

TCRdb's table, derived via immunoSEQ multiplex PCR, lists solely in-frame clones and lacks some. The sample has some 9,100 clones, around 77% seen once. On this clone itself: Its antigen is not known.

Germline V lookup: CDR1 MGHRA, CDR2 YSYEKL. The CDR3 is 16 residues long. Trimming left V 1 base short and J 5 bases short, with 18 bases between. This sequence joins TRBV4-1 and TRBJ2-7, with D perhaps TRBD2 (6 bases). The specimen was tumor tissue, collected after neoadjuvant nivolumab, alone or with ipilimumab, at or shortly before surgery. The receptor was isolated from an adult with non-small cell lung cancer. In nucleotides, the CDR3 is TGCGCCAGCAGCCAAGTTAAAGTTTGGAGGGCGGACGAGCAGTACTTC. Protein product: CASSQVKVWRADEQYF.